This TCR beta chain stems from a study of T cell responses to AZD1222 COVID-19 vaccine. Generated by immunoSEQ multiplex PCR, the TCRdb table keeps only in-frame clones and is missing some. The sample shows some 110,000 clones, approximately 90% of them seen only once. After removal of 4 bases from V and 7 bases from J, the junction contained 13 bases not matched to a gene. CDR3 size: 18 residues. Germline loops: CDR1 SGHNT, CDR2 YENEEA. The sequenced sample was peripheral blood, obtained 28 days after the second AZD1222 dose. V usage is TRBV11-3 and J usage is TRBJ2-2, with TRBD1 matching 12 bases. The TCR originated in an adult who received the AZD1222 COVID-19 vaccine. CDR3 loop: CASSWGQGAPLGDGELFF. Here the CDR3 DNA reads TGTGCCAGCAGCTGGGGACAGGGGGCTCCTTTGGGTGACGGGGAGCTGTTTTTT. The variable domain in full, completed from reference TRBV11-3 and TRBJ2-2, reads EAGVVQSPRYKIIEKKQPVAFWCNPISGHNTLYWYLQNLGQGPELLIRYENEEAVDDSQLPKDRFSAERLKGVDSTLKIQPAELGDSAVYLCASSWGQGAPLGDGELFFGEGSRLTVL.